This T cell receptor beta chain came from a study of T cell responses to AZD1222 COVID-19 vaccine. Study observations and caveats: Spike was spanned by vaccine-associated CD4 TCRs, which were dominant at 160-218 and 743-854. Regions left unmutated in variants are reportedly the target of nearly half of spike-specific TCRs.

Clones were sequenced by immunoSEQ multiplex PCR, and TCRdb holds only the in-frame ones, with some missing. The sample contains 130,000 or so clones, approximately 90% of which appear only once. V was trimmed by 4 bases and J by 5 bases, leaving 14 bases between them. The CDR3 consists of 14 residues. Germline CDR1 is SGHRS and CDR2 is YFSETQ. Worth noting for this clone: Its antigen is undetermined.

The TCR originated in an adult in good health. The rearrangement links TRBV5-1 to TRBJ2-3; D assignment may be TRBD1 or TRBD2 (6 bases each). Sample: peripheral blood, taken on day 0 of MenACWY control vaccination. CDR3 region: CASSGGLLLDTQYF. DNA for the CDR3: TGCGCCAGCAGCGGGGGGCTGCTCCTAGATACGCAGTATTTT.